The clone carrying this T cell receptor (beta chain) came up a few times. The sample originates from a study of blood T cell repertoires in COVID-19. Study details: Spain, Italy and the United States supplied samples that represented acute and convalescent COVID-19. Sample material is recorded as cDNA or gDNA derived from T cells, B-cell-depleted T cells, or PBMCs.

CDR3 length: 12 amino acids. The germline V gene has CDR1 GTSNPN and CDR2 SVGIG (reference sequence). J gave up 10 bases and V 2 bases, and 5 bases lay outside the gene matches. Original handling: Estimation of nucleated cell counts relied on the amplification of reference gene primers. The data were produced by immunoSEQ multiplex PCR, yet TCRdb's version contains in-frame clones alone and is incomplete. V, J and clone size are those of that table, while D and trimming were read from the DNA. Of about 300,000 clones in the sample, 80% to 90% are singletons; the top ten hold 5% to 7%. The material sequenced was peripheral blood. The clonotype originates from a man aged 18 to 30 who had recovered from COVID-19. The V call is TRBV30, the J call TRBJ2-1; TRBD1 agrees at 7 bases. This chain's CDR3 is CAWSPQGREQFF. The CDR3 DNA reads as TGTGCCTGGAGTCCACAGGGGCGCGAGCAGTTCTTC.